Listed below are T cell receptor beta chains from one sample, sequenced in a study of vaccination effects on CD4 cells after COVID-19. Method: immunoSEQ multiplex PCR; TCRdb's copy keeps in-frame clones and lacks some. Of about 48,000 clones in the sample, 67% were seen once. These receptors' targets are unknown. The sequenced sample was CD4+ T cells from PBMCs cultured without peptide, obtained before COVID-19 vaccination. Receptors originate from a human donor who received a COVID-19 vaccine. Each CDR3 is given with its conserved first and last residue. A D gene is named only where the DNA matches it firmly. A row's size may be missing; if present it is once, few, many or a size class.

CDR3 DNA,CDR3 protein,J gene,V gene,D gene,clone size
TGTGCCAGCAGCTTAGCGCTAAGTCTAGCGAGGTACAATGAGCAGTTCTTC,CASSLALSLARYNEQFF,TRBJ2-1,TRBV11-1,.,once
TGCGCCAGCAGCCGATTCCTACAGGTCACTGAAAAACTGTTTTTT,CASSRFLQVTEKLFF,TRBJ1-4,TRBV4-1,.,.
TGTGCCAGCAGCCTCGGGCTTCCCAGGGGAAATTCACCCCTCCACTTT,CASSLGLPRGNSPLHF,TRBJ1-6,TRBV28,.,.
TGTGCCAGTACTTCCTACTCTGGAAACACCATATATTTT,CASTSYSGNTIYF,TRBJ1-3,TRBV19,.,.
TGTGCCATCAGTGAGTTTTCTGGGGCCAACGTCCTGACTTTC,CAISEFSGANVLTF,TRBJ2-6,TRBV10-3,.,.
TGCGCCAGCAGCTTGATCAGGGGCACTGAAGCTTTCTTT,CASSLIRGTEAFF,TRBJ1-1,TRBV5-1,.,.
TGTGCCAGCAGTCCTGACAGCCAACCCTCCTACGAGCAGTACTTC,CASSPDSQPSYEQYF,TRBJ2-7,TRBV27,.,once
TGTGCCACCAGGACTAGCGGTTCTACCGGGGAGCTGTTTTTT,CATRTSGSTGELFF,TRBJ2-2,TRBV28,TRBD2,.
TGTGCCAGCAGCTTGAGAACCGGGACATTCAGCACAGATACGCAGTATTTT,CASSLRTGTFSTDTQYF,TRBJ2-3,TRBV7-3,.,once
TGTGCCACCAGTGATCTGAACAGGGGGTATGGCTACACCTTC,CATSDLNRGYGYTF,TRBJ1-2,TRBV24-1,TRBD1,few
TGTGCCAGCAGCTCTAGCGGGAGCTCCTACAATGAGCAGTTCTTC,CASSSSGSSYNEQFF,TRBJ2-1,TRBV11-3,TRBD2,.
TGTGCCAGCAGCTATCGACCCTTCTTCAACGAGCAGTACTTC,CASSYRPFFNEQYF,TRBJ2-7,TRBV7-2,.,.
TGTGCCAGCAGCTTGGGGCTAGCGGGATTCAATGGGCAGTTCTTC,CASSLGLAGFNGQFF,TRBJ2-1,TRBV5-5,TRBD2,.
TGCGCCAGCAGCCAATCGACTGGGAGCACAGATACGCAGTATTTT,CASSQSTGSTDTQYF,TRBJ2-3,TRBV5-1,.,few
TGTGCCATCAGTGAGTCCCAGGCGCCCAACGAGCAGTACTTC,CAISESQAPNEQYF,TRBJ2-7,TRBV10-3,.,.
TGTGCCATCAGGGATTCGGGGGGGCCCTACGAGCAGTACTTC,CAIRDSGGPYEQYF,TRBJ2-7,TRBV10-3,TRBD2,.
TGTGCCAGCAGTTTACAGTGGGGAAACACCATATATTTT,CASSLQWGNTIYF,TRBJ1-3,TRBV28,.,.
TGTGCCAGCAGTCCTTCCCGATCCAGATTATATGGCTACACCTTC,CASSPSRSRLYGYTF,TRBJ1-2,TRBV27,.,.
TGTGCCAGCTCACTAGGCTCGCGGGATGGCTACACCTTC,CASSLGSRDGYTF,TRBJ1-2,TRBV18,.,.
TGTGCCAGTAGTATAGCCGGATCAGGAGTAAAAGGCTACACCTTC,CASSIAGSGVKGYTF,TRBJ1-2,TRBV19,.,few
TGTGCCTGGAGTGTGAAAGGGGAAAGCAATCAGCCCCAGCATTTT,CAWSVKGESNQPQHF,TRBJ1-5,TRBV30,.,few
TGTGCCAGTTTCCGCCTAGACAGGGGTGGGGAAGCTTTCTTT,CASFRLDRGGEAFF,TRBJ1-1,TRBV19,TRBD1,.
TGTGCCAGCAGTTTCGTCGGACCCCAGGGGCCCCAGCATTTT,CASSFVGPQGPQHF,TRBJ1-5,TRBV28,.,.
TGCAGCGCTGGGGTGGCTGAAGCTTTCTTT,CSAGVAEAFF,TRBJ1-1,TRBV29-1,.,few
TGTGCCAGCAGTGAAAGAGGGCAGGGAGATACGCAGTATTTT,CASSERGQGDTQYF,TRBJ2-3,TRBV2,.,.
TGTGCCAGCAGTACGAATGGACTTCTTGGTGGCCAGCCCCAGCATTTT,CASSTNGLLGGQPQHF,TRBJ1-5,TRBV28,.,.
TGCGCCAGCAGCTGGAGGGTACAGGGGACGAACACTGAAGCTTTCTTT,CASSWRVQGTNTEAFF,TRBJ1-1,TRBV5-1,TRBD1,.
TGCGCCAGCAGCCCCCAGGGGGTCGGAGGAGCTTTCTTT,CASSPQGVGGAFF,TRBJ1-1,TRBV5-1,TRBD1,.
TGTGCCAGCAGCGTCGGTAGCGGGGGTATTAGCACAGATACGCAGTATTTT,CASSVGSGGISTDTQYF,TRBJ2-3,TRBV9,TRBD2,.
TGTGCCAGCAGCTTGGCCGGGACTAGCGGGGTACATACGCAGTATTTT,CASSLAGTSGVHTQYF,TRBJ2-3,TRBV5-4,TRBD2,.
TGTGCCAGTTCCTCACAGGGGGCGGACAATGAGCAGTTCTTC,CASSSQGADNEQFF,TRBJ2-1,TRBV19,TRBD1,.
TGTGCCAGCAGTCCAACGGGACAGGGGCTCGAAAAACTGTTTTTT,CASSPTGQGLEKLFF,TRBJ1-4,TRBV27,TRBD1,few
TGCGCCAGCAGATCTTACCAGACGCTGGACCGATATGGCTACACCTTC,CASRSYQTLDRYGYTF,TRBJ1-2,TRBV5-1,.,.
TGTGCCAGCAGCTTAGCCCGACAGAAAAGGTCACCCCTCCACTTT,CASSLARQKRSPLHF,TRBJ1-6,TRBV7-2,.,few
TGTGCCAGCAGCGAGGGGCACCGGGACGAGCAGTACTTC,CASSEGHRDEQYF,TRBJ2-7,TRBV9,.,.
TGTGCCAGCAGTGAAGCCCTTCTTAGCGTAGCCAAAAACATTCAGTACTTC,CASSEALLSVAKNIQYF,TRBJ2-4,TRBV2,.,.
TGTGCCAGCAGCTTATTCCCAGGTGGAGGGGGGACCCAGTACTTC,CASSLFPGGGGTQYF,TRBJ2-5,TRBV11-2,.,.
TGTGCCAGCAGTCCAGGGGTGGGCTATGGCTACACCTTC,CASSPGVGYGYTF,TRBJ1-2,TRBV27,.,.
TGCGCCAGCAGCTTGGGTTTGCAGGGAGGGCAGGAAAAACTGTTTTTT,CASSLGLQGGQEKLFF,TRBJ1-4,TRBV5-1,.,.
TGTGCCAGCAGCCGGGACACCGATCAGCCCCAGCATTTT,CASSRDTDQPQHF,TRBJ1-5,TRBV12-3/TRBV12-4,.,.
TGCGCCAGCAGCTTGGGGGGACTAGCGACCTACAATGAGCAGTTCTTC,CASSLGGLATYNEQFF,TRBJ2-1,TRBV5-1,TRBD2,.
TGTGCCAGCAGTGCCCCACACAGGAAAGGGCCGTATAGCAATCAGCCCCAGCATTTT,CASSAPHRKGPYSNQPQHF,TRBJ1-5,TRBV6-1,.,few
TGTGCCAGCAGCTTATTGGGGGTAGGACATAATTCACCCCTCCACTTT,CASSLLGVGHNSPLHF,TRBJ1-6,TRBV27,.,few
TGTGCCACCAGCAGAGGAGGGAACTATGGCTACACCTTC,CATSRGGNYGYTF,TRBJ1-2,TRBV15,.,.
TGTGCCAGCAGCTCGGACAGGACGGTCTATGGCTACACCTTC,CASSSDRTVYGYTF,TRBJ1-2,TRBV14,TRBD1,.
TGCGCCAGCAGCCAAACGGTTAACTATGGCTACACCTTC,CASSQTVNYGYTF,TRBJ1-2,TRBV4-1,.,.